The 3 T cell receptor beta chains in this list originate from one sample, sequenced in a study of blood T cell repertoires in COVID-19. The repertoire was sequenced with immunoSEQ multiplex PCR; TCRdb's copy has only in-frame clones and lacks some. The sample yields about 400,000 clones, more than 75% seen once. Sequenced sample: PBMCs or T cells enriched from blood (not recorded which). Receptor source: a woman in her fifties or sixties who had recovered from COVID-19.

The chain employs TRBV11-2 and TRBJ1-4; weak D call: TRBD1 (5 bases). The CDR3 spans 14 residues. V dropped 5 bases and J dropped 8 bases, with 15 bases sitting between them. CDR1 is SGHAT, CDR2 FQNNGV, per germline. The CDR3 here is CASSPRAGGEKLFF. DNA of the CDR3: TGTGCCAGCAGCCCCCGGGCCGGGGGGGAAAAACTGTTTTTT. Combining the CDR3 with reference TRBV11-2 and TRBJ1-4 gives the whole variable domain EAGVAQSPRYKIIEKRQSVAFWCNPISGHATLYWYQQILGQGPKLLIQFQNNGVVDDSQLPKDRFSAERLKGVDSTLKIQPAKLEDSAVYLCASSPRAGGEKLFFGSGTQLSVL.

The rearrangement joins TRBV19 to TRBJ2-5; 9 nucleotides line up with TRBD2. J was trimmed by 5 bases and V by 5 bases; bases with no gene match: 6. This CDR3 spans 14 amino acids. Germline values: CDR1 LNHDA, CDR2 SQIVND (reference sequence). The DNA of the CDR3 is TGTGCCAGTAGTCTTATAGCGGGGGTGGAGACCCAGTACTTC. The encoded protein is CASSLIAGVETQYF.

The sample holds a few counts of this clone. Distinct nucleotide sequences in the sample also encode this CDR3. This chain uses TRBV3-1 (or the pseudogene TRBV3-2) with TRBJ1-3, with 8 nucleotides matching TRBD1. V shed 4 bases, J shed 0 bases, and the junction held 2 bases outside the gene matches. This CDR3 spans 15 amino acids. The V gene's germline CDR1 is LGHDT and CDR2 YNNKEL (reference sequence). The CDR3 loop is CASSPGTGSGNTIYF. The CDR3 nucleotides are TGTGCCAGCAGCCCGGGGACAGGCTCTGGAAACACCATATATTTT.